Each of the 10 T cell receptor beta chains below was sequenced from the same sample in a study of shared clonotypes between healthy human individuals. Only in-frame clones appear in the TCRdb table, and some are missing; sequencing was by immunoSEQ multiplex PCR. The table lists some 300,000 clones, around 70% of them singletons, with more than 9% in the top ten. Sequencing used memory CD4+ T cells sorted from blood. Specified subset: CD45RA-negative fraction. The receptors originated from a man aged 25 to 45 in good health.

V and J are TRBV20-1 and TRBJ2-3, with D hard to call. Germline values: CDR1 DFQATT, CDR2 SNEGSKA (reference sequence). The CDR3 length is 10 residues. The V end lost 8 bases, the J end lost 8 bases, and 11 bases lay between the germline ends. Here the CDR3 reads CSPPVGTQYF. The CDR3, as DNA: TGCAGTCCCCCGGTGGGTACGCAGTATTTT.

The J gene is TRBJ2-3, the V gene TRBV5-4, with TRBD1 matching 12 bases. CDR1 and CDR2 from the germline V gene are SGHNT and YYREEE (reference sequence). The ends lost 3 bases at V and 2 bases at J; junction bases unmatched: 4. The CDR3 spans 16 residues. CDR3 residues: CASSSGTGGITDTQYF. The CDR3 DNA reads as TGTGCCAGCAGCTCCGGGACAGGGGGCATCACAGATACGCAGTATTTT.

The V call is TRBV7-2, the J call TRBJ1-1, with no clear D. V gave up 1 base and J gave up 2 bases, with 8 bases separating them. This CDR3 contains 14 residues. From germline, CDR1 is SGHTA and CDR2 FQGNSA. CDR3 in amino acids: CASSLGRSNTEAFF. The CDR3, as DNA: TGTGCCAGCAGCTTAGGAAGGTCCAACACTGAAGCTTTCTTT. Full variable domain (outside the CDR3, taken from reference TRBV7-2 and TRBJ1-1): GAGVSQSPSNKVTEKGKDVELRCDPISGHTALYWYRQSLGQGLEFLIYFQGNSAPDKSGLPSDRFSAERTGGSVSTLTIQRTQQEDSAVYLCASSLGRSNTEAFFGQGTRLTVV.

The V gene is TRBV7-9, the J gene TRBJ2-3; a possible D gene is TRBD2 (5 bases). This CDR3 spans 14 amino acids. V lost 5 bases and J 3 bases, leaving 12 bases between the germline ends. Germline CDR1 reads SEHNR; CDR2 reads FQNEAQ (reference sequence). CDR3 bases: TGTGCCAGCAGCGTAGAGGGTTTAACAGATACGCAGTATTTT. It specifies CASSVEGLTDTQYF.

CDR3 nucleotide sequence: TGTGCCAGCAGCGGGACTAGCGGGTTGGGTAGGACCGGGGAGCTGTTTTTT. It codes for CASSGTSGLGRTGELFF. The rearrangement uses TRBV9 and TRBJ2-2; the match to TRBD2 covers 11 bases. The trim removed 3 bases at V and 5 bases at J, leaving 9 bases unmatched. The length of the CDR3 is 17 residues. Germline V CDR1 and CDR2: SGDLS, YYNGEE.

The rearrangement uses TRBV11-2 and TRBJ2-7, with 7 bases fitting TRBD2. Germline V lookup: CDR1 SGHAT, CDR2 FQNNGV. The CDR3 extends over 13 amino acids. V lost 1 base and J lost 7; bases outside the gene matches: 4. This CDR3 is CASSLGGAGEQYF. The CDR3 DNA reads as TGTGCCAGCAGCTTAGGGGGAGCGGGAGAGCAGTACTTC.

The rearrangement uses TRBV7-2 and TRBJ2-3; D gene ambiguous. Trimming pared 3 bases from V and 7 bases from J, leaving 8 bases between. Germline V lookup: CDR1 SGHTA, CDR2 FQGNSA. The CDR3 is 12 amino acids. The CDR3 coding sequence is TGTGCCAGCAGCTTGGATAGGAATACGCAGTATTTT. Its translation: CASSLDRNTQYF.

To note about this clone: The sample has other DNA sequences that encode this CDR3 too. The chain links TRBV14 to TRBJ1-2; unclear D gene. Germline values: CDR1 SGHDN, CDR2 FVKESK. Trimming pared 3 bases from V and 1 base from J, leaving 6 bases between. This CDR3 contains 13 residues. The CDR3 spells CASSQGGNYGYTF. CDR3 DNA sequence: TGTGCCAGCAGCCAGGGCGGTAACTATGGCTACACCTTC.

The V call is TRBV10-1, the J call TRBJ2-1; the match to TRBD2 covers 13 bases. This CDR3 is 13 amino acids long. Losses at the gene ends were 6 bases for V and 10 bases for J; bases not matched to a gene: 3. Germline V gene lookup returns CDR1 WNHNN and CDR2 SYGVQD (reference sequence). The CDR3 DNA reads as TGCGCCAGCAGCGCGGGACTAGCGGGGGAGCAGTTCTTC. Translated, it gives CASSAGLAGEQFF.

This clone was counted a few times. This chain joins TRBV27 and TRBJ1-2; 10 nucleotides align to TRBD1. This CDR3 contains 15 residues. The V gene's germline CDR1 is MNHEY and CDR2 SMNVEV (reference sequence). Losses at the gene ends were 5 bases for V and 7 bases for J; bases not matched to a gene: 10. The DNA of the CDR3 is TGTGCCAGCAGTCTCCATCCCGGGACAGGGGTTGGCTACACCTTC. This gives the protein CASSLHPGTGVGYTF.